One sample yielded the 20 T cell receptor beta chains listed below, sequenced in a study of T cell responses to AZD1222 COVID-19 vaccine. Data came from immunoSEQ multiplex PCR; TCRdb stores just in-frame clones and leaves some out. In the table there are 100,000 to 130,000 clones, more than 70% of which are singletons. The input for sequencing was peripheral blood, taken on day 0 of AZD1222 vaccination. These receptor sequences come from an adult in good health.

This chain joins TRBV21-1 and TRBJ2-1; TRBD1, as called in the table, went unchecked against the DNA. TRBV21-1 is tagged as a pseudogene. The CDR3 consists of 18 residues. The CDR3 nucleotides read TGTGCCAGCAGCAAAGTAGAATTTAGGGGACACCTTTGCAATGAGCAGTTCTTC. Its protein product is CASSKVEFRGHLCNEQFF.

This clone came up a few times. J is TRBJ2-5 and V is TRBV20-1; possibly TRBD1 or TRBD2 for D (5 bases each). This CDR3 has 11 amino acids. Germline-derived CDR1 and CDR2 are DFQATT and SNEGSKA (reference sequence). V gave up 3 bases and J gave up 8 bases, with 10 bases separating them. Here the CDR3 reads CSARGPGTQYF. The DNA for the CDR3 is TGCAGTGCTAGGGGACCGGGTACCCAGTACTTC.

This sequence joins TRBV3-1 (or the pseudogene TRBV3-2) and TRBJ1-2, with TRBD1 matching over 8 bases. The CDR3 loop spans 12 amino acids. V trimming: 10 bases; J trimming: 7 bases; junction bases outside the gene matches: 8. Germline CDR1 LGHDT, CDR2 YNNKEL (reference sequence). As DNA, the CDR3 is TGTGCCACCTCACGGACAGGGAGTGGCTACACCTTC. Protein: CATSRTGSGYTF.

The DNA for the CDR3 is TGTGCCAGCAGCGAGGGACAGAGCACAGATACGCAGTATTTT. It is translated as CASSEGQSTDTQYF. This sequence joins TRBV9 and TRBJ2-3, with 7 bases that match TRBD1. Germline CDR1 reads SGDLS; CDR2 reads YYNGEE. The CDR3 extends over 14 amino acids. The J segment lost 0 bases and the V segment lost 3 bases, leaving 1 base of the junction unmatched.

On this clone itself: Other DNA sequences of this sample code for an identical CDR3. This sequence joins TRBV5-4 and TRBJ2-7, with 11 bases that match TRBD2. V trimming: 0 bases; J trimming: 4 bases; junction bases outside the gene matches: 6. Looked up from germline, CDR1 is SGHNT and CDR2 is YYREEE (reference sequence). The CDR3 is 16 residues long. In DNA form, the CDR3 reads TGTGCCAGCAGCTTGGGGGCTAGCGGGGGGAGTTACGAGCAGTACTTC. The encoded protein is CASSLGASGGSYEQYF.

CDR3 region: CASSERGQGAISSYNEQFF. CDR3 nucleotides: TGTGCCAGCAGTGAACGCGGACAGGGGGCGATTAGCTCCTACAATGAGCAGTTCTTC. V and J are TRBV6-1 and TRBJ2-1; 11 nucleotides agree with TRBD1. V lost 2 bases and J lost 0; bases outside the gene matches: 9. The CDR3 has 19 residues. Germline-derived CDR1 and CDR2 are MNHNS and SASEGT.

The chain recombines TRBV3-1 (or the pseudogene TRBV3-2) with TRBJ1-1; no reliable D call. The germline V and J ends were trimmed by 2 bases and 0 bases, with 7 bases remaining between them. Germline CDR1 LGHDT, CDR2 YNNKEL (reference sequence). CDR3 size: 14 residues. The DNA of the CDR3 is TGTGCCAGCAGCCAATTTCCAATGAACACTGAAGCTTTCTTT. This translates into CASSQFPMNTEAFF.

The chain couples TRBV20-1 to TRBJ1-2; TRBD1 matches 10 bases. Germline V gene data show CDR1 as DFQATT and CDR2 as SNEGSKA (reference sequence). The junction had 7 bases not matched to a gene; V was cut back by 3 bases and J by 6 bases. The CDR3 has 14 amino acids. The CDR3 nucleotides read TGCAGTGCTAGTGGGGACAGGGGCGGGGATGGCTACACCTTC. Amino acid sequence: CSASGDRGGDGYTF.

The J gene is TRBJ2-6, the V gene TRBV4-2; D perhaps matches TRBD2 (5 bases). CDR1 LGHNA and CDR2 YNFKEQ come from the germline V gene. This CDR3 has 18 residues. The ends were cut back, 0 bases at V and 0 bases at J, with 12 bases in the middle. CDR3 nucleotides: TGTGCCAGCAGCCAAGATATGGGTGGGAGCTCTGGGGCCAACGTCCTGACTTTC. Translating gives CASSQDMGGSSGANVLTF.

The chain combines TRBV3-1 (or the pseudogene TRBV3-2) with TRBJ1-5; D gene uncertain. The CDR3 spans 12 residues. Trimming took 4 bases from V and 2 from J, leaving 3 bases between them. The germline CDR1 and CDR2 sequences are LGHDT and YNNKEL (reference sequence). CDR3 sequence reads: CASSRGNQPQHF. CDR3 nucleotides: TGTGCCAGCAGCCGCGGCAATCAGCCCCAGCATTTT.

The chain recombines TRBV5-1 with TRBJ2-2; D not resolved. Germline V CDR1 and CDR2: SGHRS, YFSETQ. The CDR3 contains 13 residues. The V end was cut by 0 bases, the J end by 4 bases, with 4 bases between. The CDR3 DNA reads as TGCGCCAGCAGCTTGGGTCTCACCGGGGAGCTGTTTTTT. Protein sequence: CASSLGLTGELFF.

Comment on this clone: Mismatch with germline at one junction end may stem from a read error. The chain recombines TRBV6-1 with TRBJ2-3; D gene ambiguous. The CDR3 is 11 amino acids. Germline-derived CDR1 and CDR2 are MNHNS and SASEGT. In nucleotides, the CDR3 is TGTGCCAGCAGTGAACTAGTCAAAGCCCCTTTT. This codes for CASSELVKAPF.

This chain links TRBV7-3 with TRBJ2-7; 7 nucleotides match TRBD1. V was clipped by 1 base and J by 0 bases; unmatched bases: 0. Germline CDR1 and CDR2: SGHTA and FQGTGA. CDR3 size: 14 residues. This chain's CDR3 is CASSLKGASYEQYF. The CDR3, as DNA: TGTGCCAGCAGCTTAAAGGGGGCCTCCTACGAGCAGTACTTC.

The CDR3 nucleotides read TGTGCCAGCAGTGTACGAGGGGGCTTAGAGACCCAGTACTTC. As protein: CASSVRGGLETQYF. V is TRBV25-1 and J is TRBJ2-5; TRBD1 aligns across 7 bases. Germline CDR1 reads MGHDK; CDR2 reads SYGVNS. This CDR3 contains 14 residues. The ends lost 4 bases at V and 4 bases at J; junction bases unmatched: 6.

The chain recombines TRBV3-1 (or the pseudogene TRBV3-2) with TRBJ1-4; no firm D call. Trimming cost V 5 bases and J 4 bases, with 11 bases left between them. Germline assignment: CDR1 LGHDT and CDR2 YNNKEL (reference sequence). The length of the CDR3 is 14 residues. CDR3 coding DNA: TGTGCCAGCAGCTTACGGGGAAGTAATGAAAAACTGTTTTTT. Translation gives CASSLRGSNEKLFF.

CDR3 DNA: TGCGCCAGCAGCCAAGGGGTACAGGGTAATGAAAAACTGTTTTTT. Protein product: CASSQGVQGNEKLFF. The V call is TRBV4-1, the J call TRBJ1-4; D may be TRBD1 (6 bases). V lost 1 base and J 4 bases, leaving 10 bases between the germline ends. Germline CDR1 MGHRA, CDR2 YSYEKL. CDR3 length equals 15 residues.

The chain joins TRBV18 to TRBJ2-2; D is undetermined. V lost 3 bases and J 2 bases, leaving 7 bases between the germline ends. CDR1 KGHSH and CDR2 LQKENI come from the germline V gene. The CDR3 is made up of 14 amino acids. CDR3 loop: CASSPGPNTGELFF. CDR3 nucleotide sequence: TGTGCCAGCTCACCCGGACCCAACACCGGGGAGCTGTTTTTT.

The V call is TRBV5-4, the J call TRBJ2-5, with 8 bases aligning to TRBD1. Trimming at V came to 1 base and at J to 4 bases, leaving 6 bases not matched to a gene. Looked up from germline, CDR1 is SGHNT and CDR2 is YYREEE (reference sequence). This CDR3 region has 15 residues. CDR3 coding DNA: TGTGCCAGCAGCTTGCAGGGGGCAATCCTAGAGACCCAGTACTTC. It translates to CASSLQGAILETQYF. Drawing the rest from reference TRBV5-4 and TRBJ2-5, the complete variable domain is ETGVTQSPTHLIKTRGQQVTLRCSSQSGHNTVSWYQQALGQGPQFIFQYYREEENGRGNFPPRFSGLQFPNYSSELNVNALELDDSALYLCASSLQGAILETQYFGPGTRLLVL.

The chain combines TRBV13 with TRBJ2-3; no reliable D call. Germline CDR1 is PRHDT and CDR2 is FYEKMQ (reference sequence). The length of the CDR3 is 14 residues. Trimming left V 5 bases short and J 5 bases short, with 14 bases between. DNA of the CDR3: TGTGCCAGCAGCGTCGGGTCTTCTAGAGATACGCAGTATTTT. Translating gives CASSVGSSRDTQYF. The entire variable domain, with the rest obtained from reference TRBV13 and TRBJ2-3, is as follows: AAGVIQSPRHLIKEKRETATLKCYPIPRHDTVYWYQQGPGQDPQFLISFYEKMQSDKGSIPDRFSAQQFSDYHSELNMSSLELGDSALYFCASSVGSSRDTQYFGPGTRLTVL.

V usage is TRBV15 and J usage is TRBJ2-2; 11 bases are a match to TRBD2. CDR1 is LNHNV, CDR2 YYDKDF, per germline (reference sequence). V lost 0 bases and J lost 4; bases outside the gene matches: 7. The CDR3 length is 18 residues. The CDR3 DNA follows: TGTGCCACCAGCAGAGATAGCGGGGGGGCCGTCATCACCGGGGAGCTGTTTTTT. Translated, it gives CATSRDSGGAVITGELFF.